Below are 27 T cell receptor beta chains sequenced from a single sample in a study of T-cell reconstitution after alpha-beta-depleted transplantation in children. Library preparation (for TCRbeta) was performed with unique molecular identifiers. TCRdb fed the PCR reads into MiXCR, producing one record per CDR3 protein. The table lists a few hundred thousand distinct CDR3 sequences, 9.7% of them singletons, with 5% to 5.5% in the top ten. The source was PBMCs from the stem cell graft donor, collected from the stem cell graft. The source is a human donor who donated a stem cell graft to a child with SCID.

The table lists this clonotype with many counts. The chain couples TRBV6-2 or TRBV6-3 to TRBJ2-2; 8 bases map to TRBD2. The germline V gene has CDR1 MNHEY and CDR2 SVGEGT. V lost 8 bases, J lost 3 bases, and 14 bases stayed unmatched. This CDR3 is built from 17 residues. The CDR3 sequence: CASSPAGGHLYTGELFF. In DNA form, the CDR3 reads TGTGCCAGCTCACCCGCGGGGGGCCACCTATACACCGGGGAGCTGTTTTTT.

V is TRBV27 and J is TRBJ2-1; TRBD1 agrees at 10 bases. Trimming cost V 1 base and J 1 base; bases outside gene matches: 16. The germline CDR1 and CDR2 sequences are MNHEY and SMNVEV (reference sequence). CDR3 size: 21 residues. CDR3 in DNA: TGTGCCAGCAGTTTATTGTACTGGGGACAGGGGTCGGAGGTATCCTACAATGAGCAGTTCTTC. This gives the protein CASSLLYWGQGSEVSYNEQFF.

This clonotype has at least ten counts. This chain uses TRBV29-1 with TRBJ2-2, with TRBD2 matching 7 bases. The germline V gene encodes CDR1 SQVTM and CDR2 ANQGSEA. J lost 1 base, V lost 4 bases, and 0 bases had no gene match. This CDR3 has 13 amino acids. CDR3 coding DNA: TGCAGCGTTGGGGGGGGGAACACCGGGGAGCTGTTTTTT. Amino acid sequence: CSVGGGNTGELFF.

CDR3 DNA sequence: TGTGCCAGCAGCTTAGAGGGTCAGAAGCAGTACTTC. As protein: CASSLEGQKQYF. V and J are TRBV7-2 and TRBJ2-7; D gene unclear. The germline gives CDR1 SGHTA, CDR2 FQGNSA. V dropped 1 base and J dropped 8 bases, with 9 bases sitting between them. The CDR3 is 12 amino acids.

This clonotype was seen repeatedly, ten times or more. The chain is built from TRBV7-2 and TRBJ2-1; possibly TRBD1 for D (6 bases). CDR3 length equals 15 residues. Deletions cut 5 bases from V and 3 bases from J, with 14 bases between. Germline lookup yields CDR1 SGHTA and CDR2 FQGNSA. The CDR3 DNA reads as TGTGCCAGCAGCCTTACCGGGACATTCTACAATGAGCAGTTCTTC. It is translated as CASSLTGTFYNEQFF.

At least ten counts were recorded for this clonotype. V is TRBV9 and J is TRBJ2-5; D possibly corresponds to TRBD1 (6 bases). The CDR3 loop spans 15 amino acids. In germline, CDR1 is SGDLS, CDR2 YYNGEE. V lost 4 bases to trimming and J lost 1 base, with 14 bases between them. The CDR3 is CASSTGDILQETQYF. DNA of the CDR3: TGTGCCAGCAGCACTGGGGACATCCTCCAAGAGACCCAGTACTTC. Based on the CDR3 plus reference TRBV9 and TRBJ2-5, the full variable domain is DSGVTQTPKHLITATGQRVTLRCSPRSGDLSVYWYQQSLDQGLQFLIQYYNGEERAKGNILERFSAQQFPDLHSELNLSSLELGDSALYFCASSTGDILQETQYFGPGTRLLVL.

This rearrangement joins TRBV18 to TRBJ1-1; D uncertain. Germline V lookup: CDR1 KGHSH, CDR2 LQKENI. V was clipped by 3 bases and J by 0 bases, with 11 bases between them. The CDR3 extends over 15 amino acids. The CDR3 is CASSPLTSLNTEAFF. For the CDR3, the DNA is TGTGCCAGCTCACCCCTAACCAGCCTGAACACTGAAGCTTTCTTT.

This clonotype was seen many times. This rearrangement joins TRBV5-1 to TRBJ2-3; D possibly matches TRBD1 or TRBD2 (5 bases each). Germline V lookup: CDR1 SGHRS, CDR2 YFSETQ. Trimming shortened V by 3 bases and J by 5 bases, and 10 bases separated the two germline ends. The CDR3 is 13 amino acids. The chain's CDR3 is CASSWGTGDTQYF. CDR3 nucleotide sequence: TGCGCCAGCAGCTGGGGGACGGGAGATACGCAGTATTTT.

The CDR3 spells CAWTAGQGYNEQFF. The DNA of the CDR3 is TGTGCCTGGACCGCCGGACAGGGATACAATGAGCAGTTCTTC. The chain joins TRBV30 to TRBJ2-1, with 8 nucleotides matching TRBD1. The J segment lost 4 bases and the V segment lost 4 bases, leaving 6 bases of the junction unmatched. Germline CDR1 is GTSNPN and CDR2 is SVGIG (reference sequence). The CDR3 sequence is 14 residues long.

This clonotype was recorded at least ten times. The V gene is TRBV12-3 or TRBV12-4, the J gene TRBJ1-4; TRBD1 matches at 7 bases. The J segment lost 5 bases and the V segment lost 5 bases, leaving 5 bases of the junction unmatched. This CDR3 region has 14 residues. The CDR3 bases are TGTGCCAGCAGTCGGACAGGCGGAAATGAAAAACTGTTTTTT. Its protein product is CASSRTGGNEKLFF.

This clonotype was recorded many times. This CDR3 reads CASSRDRWGETQYF. Here the CDR3 DNA reads TGTGCCAGCAGCCGGGACAGGTGGGGAGAGACCCAGTACTTC. J is TRBJ2-5 and V is TRBV7-2, with 8 bases that match TRBD1. Trimming removed 5 bases from V and 4 bases from J; junction bases left unmatched: 6. Germline V CDR1 and CDR2: SGHTA, FQGNSA. CDR3 size: 14 residues.

This clonotype appeared many times. The CDR3 reads CASSVPGQGFYGYTF. The CDR3 DNA sequence: TGTGCCAGCAGCGTACCAGGACAGGGGTTCTATGGCTACACCTTC. The gene calls are TRBV9 and TRBJ1-2; 9 bases agree with TRBD1. The germline V gene encodes CDR1 SGDLS and CDR2 YYNGEE. V lost 1 base to trimming and J lost 4 bases; unmatched junction nucleotides: 5. This CDR3 has 15 residues.

This clonotype was counted ten times or more. This chain uses TRBV10-2 with TRBJ2-1; TRBD2 aligns across 8 bases. The CDR3 consists of 15 residues. J was trimmed by 8 bases and V by 3 bases; bases with no gene match: 9. Germline-derived CDR1 and CDR2 are WSHSY and SAAADI. The chain's CDR3 is CASSEPGLGHDEQFF. The CDR3 DNA is TGCGCCAGCAGTGAACCGGGACTAGGTCACGATGAGCAGTTCTTC.

This clonotype has only a few counts. The chain recombines TRBV3-1 with TRBJ2-1; D remains unclear. The length of the CDR3 is 14 residues. Germline lookup yields CDR1 LGHDT and CDR2 YNNKEL (reference sequence). V lost 4 bases, J lost 5 bases, and 12 bases lay in between. The CDR3 DNA is TGTGCCAGCAGCCTTCGGACGGGTAACAATGAGCAGTTCTTC. Amino acids: CASSLRTGNNEQFF.

The chain employs TRBV12-3 or TRBV12-4 and TRBJ1-6, with TRBD1 identical over 11 bases. The CDR3 is 16 residues long. Trimming cost V 5 bases and J 3 bases; bases outside gene matches: 3. CDR3 loop: CASSPGTGGYNSPLHF. CDR3 in DNA: TGTGCCAGCAGTCCCGGGACAGGGGGCTATAATTCACCCCTCCACTTT.

The table lists this clonotype with many counts. This chain links TRBV6-2 or TRBV6-3 with TRBJ2-1; D could derive from TRBD1 or TRBD2 (6 bases each). V lost 6 bases and J lost 4, with 13 bases in between. This CDR3 has 14 amino acids. Per germline, CDR1 MNHEY and CDR2 SVGEGT. The CDR3 is CASRGGGTYNEQFF. In nucleotides, the CDR3 is TGTGCCAGCAGGGGGGGCGGGACTTACAATGAGCAGTTCTTC.

This clonotype was observed at least ten times. The chain carries TRBV5-1 and TRBJ2-1, with D maybe TRBD2 (5 bases). The CDR3 is 16 residues long. V lost 0 bases to trimming and J lost 12 bases, with 22 bases between them. Per the germline V gene, CDR1 is SGHRS and CDR2 is YFSETQ. In DNA, the CDR3 is TGCGCCAGCAGCTTGGCTTATGGTAGTGCCCTGGCGGGGCAGTTCTTC. It translates to CASSLAYGSALAGQFF.

This clonotype was observed at least ten times. This rearrangement joins TRBV6-5 to TRBJ1-1; no clear D gene. Germline V gives CDR1 MNHEY, CDR2 SVGAGI. The V end lost 1 base, the J end lost 1 base, and 7 bases lay between the germline ends. CDR3 size: 14 residues. The chain's CDR3 is CASSYFDGNTEAFF. The CDR3, as DNA: TGTGCCAGCAGTTACTTCGACGGGAACACTGAAGCTTTCTTT.

This clonotype has ten or more counts. The chain recombines TRBV20-1 with TRBJ2-7; D remains unclear. This CDR3 is 13 amino acids long. With 1 base removed from V and 3 bases from J, the gap between germline ends came to 10 bases. CDR1 and CDR2 from the germline V gene are DFQATT and SNEGSKA (reference sequence). The CDR3 DNA reads as TGCAGTGCTAGAGGGAAGGACGGCTACGAGCAGTACTTC. This translates into CSARGKDGYEQYF.

This chain uses TRBV7-2 with TRBJ2-1; D unclear. Germline CDR1 reads SGHTA; CDR2 reads FQGNSA. CDR3 length: 14 residues. Trimming pared 1 base from V and 5 bases from J, leaving 9 bases between. This CDR3 reads CASSLVAADNEQFF. In DNA form, the CDR3 reads TGTGCCAGCAGCTTAGTAGCTGCTGACAATGAGCAGTTCTTC.

The chain is built from TRBV7-2 and TRBJ2-5, with a tentative D call TRBD1 (5 bases). CDR1 and CDR2 (germline): SGHTA, FQGNSA. V lost 5 bases and J 3 bases, leaving 13 bases between the germline ends. CDR3 length equals 14 residues. The CDR3 sequence is CASSRNQGEETQYF. CDR3 nucleotides: TGTGCCAGCAGCAGGAACCAAGGGGAAGAGACCCAGTACTTC.

In this sample, this clonotype turned up many times. The chain combines TRBV14 with TRBJ2-7, with a weak D call TRBD2 (5 bases). CDR3 length: 15 residues. V lost 2 bases and J lost 5, with 16 bases in between. CDR1 is SGHDN, CDR2 FVKESK, per germline. The CDR3 DNA sequence: TGTGCCAGCAGCCAAAAGAGGGATCCCCTGGACGAGCAGTACTTC. Protein: CASSQKRDPLDEQYF.

V usage is TRBV7-9 and J usage is TRBJ1-2; no clear D. This CDR3 has 11 residues. Germline CDR1 SEHNR, CDR2 FQNEAQ (reference sequence). V gave up 6 bases and J gave up 7 bases, with 9 bases separating them. The CDR3 bases are TGTGCCAGCAGGCCGACGGTTGGCTACACCTTC. It codes for CASRPTVGYTF. Full variable domain (remainder filled in from reference TRBV7-9 and TRBJ1-2): DTGVSQNPRHKITKRGQNVTFRCDPISEHNRLYWYRQTLGQGPEFLTYFQNEAQLEKSRLLSDRFSAERPKGSFSTLEIQRTEQGDSAMYLCASRPTVGYTFGSGTRLTVV.

In this sample, this clonotype turned up many times. The rearrangement uses TRBV5-1 and TRBJ1-5; tentatively, D is TRBD1 (6 bases). The CDR3 consists of 16 residues. Trimming removed 0 bases from V and 3 bases from J, with 13 bases in between. Germline-derived CDR1 and CDR2 are SGHRS and YFSETQ. This CDR3 reads CASSLEGGSLNQPQHF. The CDR3 coding sequence is TGCGCCAGCAGCTTGGAGGGGGGCAGCCTCAATCAGCCCCAGCATTTT. Complete variable domain (other parts from reference TRBV5-1 and TRBJ1-5): KAGVTQTPRYLIKTRGQQVTLSCSPISGHRSVSWYQQTPGQGLQFLFEYFSETQRNKGNFPGRFSGRQFSNSRSEMNVSTLELGDSALYLCASSLEGGSLNQPQHFGDGTRLSIL.

This clonotype appeared many times. J is TRBJ2-1 and V is TRBV20-1; 9 nucleotides agree with TRBD1. Germline assignment: CDR1 DFQATT and CDR2 SNEGSKA (reference sequence). V shed 1 base and J 2 bases; nucleotides not matched to a gene: 0. CDR3 length equals 14 residues. The CDR3 sequence: CSARGQGAYNEQFF. CDR3 bases: TGCAGTGCTAGAGGACAGGGGGCCTACAATGAGCAGTTCTTC.

This clonotype was counted between two and nine times. The V gene is TRBV7-2, the J gene TRBJ1-2; D not certain. Germline lookup yields CDR1 SGHTA and CDR2 FQGNSA. Trimming stripped 0 bases from V and 4 bases from J, with 9 bases between. The CDR3 is made up of 14 amino acids. The CDR3 reads CASSLARHGYGYTF. The CDR3 bases are TGTGCCAGCAGCTTAGCACGGCACGGCTATGGCTACACCTTC.

There are many counts of this clonotype. CDR3 bases: TGCGCCAGCAGCAACCCGGACAGGGGTGGTCCTGAAGCTTTCTTT. This sequence encodes CASSNPDRGGPEAFF. The genes are TRBV5-1 and TRBJ1-1; 9 nucleotides line up with TRBD1. From germline, CDR1 is SGHRS and CDR2 YFSETQ. The CDR3 runs 15 residues. With V trimmed by 4 bases and J by 6 bases, 10 bases remained unmatched.